This T cell receptor (beta chain) was captured by sequencing in a study of shared clonotypes between healthy human individuals. About the research overall: Contributing individuals were a couple of females and three males aged 18 to 49. Study conclusions and caveats: Donors were few, which limited the genetic and exposure-history diversity represented. Generation probability values for non-shared clonotypes were lower than those for clonotypes shared by all four donors. Blood alone was sampled, and tissue repertoires likely differ.

From germline, CDR1 is SGDLS and CDR2 YYNGEE. V shed 8 bases and J shed 6 bases, with 17 bases lying between them. This CDR3 is built from 13 residues. Details on this clone: Its antigen remains unknown.

The naive CD8 population came from CD45RO-negative cells selected for CCR7, without terminally differentiated effector memory CD45RA+ cells. Profiling relied on immunoSEQ multiplex PCR, and the TCRdb table lists in-frame clones only, not all of them. The sample records around 2.1 million clones, roughly 91% being singletons. The rearrangement uses TRBV9 and TRBJ1-2; no reliable D call. This clonotype originated in a man younger than 35 in good health. Some clones in this sample may be carry-over from other donors' samples. Sequencing input: naive CD8+ T cells from PBMCs. Written as DNA, the CDR3 is TGTGCCAGTTCGAACGGGCTATTGGATGGCTACACCTTC. This codes for CASSNGLLDGYTF.